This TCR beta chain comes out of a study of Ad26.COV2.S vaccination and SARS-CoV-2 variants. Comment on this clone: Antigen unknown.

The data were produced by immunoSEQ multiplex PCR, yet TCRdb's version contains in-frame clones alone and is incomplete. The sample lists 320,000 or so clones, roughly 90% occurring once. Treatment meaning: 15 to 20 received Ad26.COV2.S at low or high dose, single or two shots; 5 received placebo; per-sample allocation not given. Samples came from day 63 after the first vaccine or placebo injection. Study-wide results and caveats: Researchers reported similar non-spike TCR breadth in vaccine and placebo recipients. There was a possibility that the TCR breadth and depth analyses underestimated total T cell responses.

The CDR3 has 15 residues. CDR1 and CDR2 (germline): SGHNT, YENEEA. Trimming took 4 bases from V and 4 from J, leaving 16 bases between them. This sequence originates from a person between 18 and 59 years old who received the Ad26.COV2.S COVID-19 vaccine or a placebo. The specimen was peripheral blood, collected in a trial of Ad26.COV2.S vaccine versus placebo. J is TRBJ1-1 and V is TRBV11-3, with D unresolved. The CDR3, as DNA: TGTGCCAGCAGCTCCACTAGCCCGGGCAGCACTGAAGCTTTCTTT. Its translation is CASSSTSPGSTEAFF.